The 18 T cell receptor beta chains presented below share a single source sample, sequenced in a study of blood T cell repertoires in COVID-19. Here immunoSEQ multiplex PCR was the method, and the copy in TCRdb shows in-frame clones only, minus some. Of some 120,000 clones in the sample, roughly three quarters are singletons; the top ten hold roughly 7.3%. The sequenced sample was peripheral blood. These receptors were obtained from a human donor in a cohort sampled during active COVID-19.

The chain uses TRBV29-1 and TRBJ2-7; 8 bases match TRBD1. CDR3 length: 13 amino acids. The germline CDR1 and CDR2 sequences are SQVTM and ANQGSEA. V shed 6 bases, J shed 6 bases, and the junction held 10 bases outside the gene matches. The DNA of the CDR3 is TGCAGCGTCGTAGACAGGGGCGATGCCGAGCAGTACTTC. Translated: CSVVDRGDAEQYF.

V and J are TRBV28 and TRBJ1-1; TRBD1 is a possible D gene (5 bases). Trimming cost V 2 bases and J 5 bases, with 12 bases left between them. There are 14 residues in the CDR3. Germline assignment: CDR1 MDHEN and CDR2 SYDVKM. CDR3: CASSLRGYLTEAFF. The CDR3, as DNA: TGTGCCAGCAGTTTAAGGGGATATTTGACTGAAGCTTTCTTT.

The V and J genes are TRBV7-2 and TRBJ2-7, with 9 nucleotides matching TRBD2. There are 14 residues in the CDR3. Germline assignment: CDR1 SGHTA and CDR2 FQGNSA. Trimming took 8 bases from V and 6 from J; bases not matched to a gene: 11. The CDR3: CASSPSGNRGEQYF. Written as DNA, the CDR3 is TGTGCCAGCTCTCCTAGCGGGAACCGTGGCGAGCAGTACTTC.

The chain links TRBV6-5 to TRBJ1-5; 9 bases are shared with TRBD1. This CDR3 has 15 amino acids. Per germline, CDR1 MNHEY and CDR2 SVGAGI. The V and J ends lost 7 bases and 6 bases, in that order; junction bases with no gene match: 10. CDR3 region: CASNLDRGAAQPQHF. The CDR3 DNA reads TGTGCCAGCAACTTAGACAGGGGGGCGGCTCAGCCCCAGCATTTT.

The J gene is TRBJ1-1, the V gene TRBV21-1. TRBV21-1 is a pseudogene. This CDR3 contains 14 residues. In nucleotides, the CDR3 is TGTGCCAGCAGCCCGAGGGTAGGAGGCACTGAAGCTTTCTTT. This encodes CASSPRVGGTEAFF.

This clone was picked up one time. This sequence joins TRBV5-1 and TRBJ2-7; TRBD2 aligns across 7 bases. This CDR3 spans 14 amino acids. Germline CDR1 and CDR2: SGHRS and YFSETQ. V was pared by 2 bases and J by 2 bases, with 4 bases of the junction left unmatched. This CDR3 reads CASSFGLGAYEQYF. CDR3 coding DNA: TGCGCCAGCAGCTTTGGACTAGGGGCCTACGAGCAGTACTTC. Variable domain in full (rest from reference TRBV5-1 and TRBJ2-7): KAGVTQTPRYLIKTRGQQVTLSCSPISGHRSVSWYQQTPGQGLQFLFEYFSETQRNKGNFPGRFSGRQFSNSRSEMNVSTLELGDSALYLCASSFGLGAYEQYFGPGTRLTVT.

This chain links TRBV6-5 with TRBJ1-1, with 9 bases that match TRBD1. The length of the CDR3 is 15 residues. Looked up from germline, CDR1 is MNHEY and CDR2 is SVGAGI. Trimming removed 5 bases from V and 5 bases from J; junction bases left unmatched: 9. Here the CDR3 reads CASSQPNRGRTEAFF. CDR3 nucleotide sequence: TGTGCCAGCAGTCAGCCCAACAGGGGGCGGACTGAAGCTTTCTTT.

This chain connects TRBV30 to TRBJ2-7; D is undetermined. Germline assignment: CDR1 GTSNPN and CDR2 SVGIG (reference sequence). The CDR3 consists of 13 residues. V was cut by 2 bases and J by 0 bases, with 8 bases left in between. In DNA, the CDR3 is TGTGCCTGGAGTCGACACTCCTCCTACGAGCAGTACTTC. This gives the protein CAWSRHSSYEQYF.

The V and J genes are TRBV3-1 (or the pseudogene TRBV3-2) and TRBJ1-5; D not certain. Trimming took off 2 bases at V and 0 bases at J, with 8 bases between the two ends. This CDR3 region has 15 residues. The V gene's germline CDR1 is LGHDT and CDR2 YNNKEL (reference sequence). CDR3 residues: CASSQWAGSNQPQHF. CDR3 sequence (DNA): TGTGCCAGCAGCCAATGGGCGGGTAGCAATCAGCCCCAGCATTTT.

V is TRBV9 and J is TRBJ1-6; possible D gene TRBD1, 5 bases. CDR1 and CDR2 (germline): SGDLS, YYNGEE. Trimming shortened V by 5 bases and J by 5 bases, and 17 bases separated the two germline ends. The CDR3 spans 16 residues. The CDR3 DNA follows: TGTGCCAGCAGTCAAGCGGGGGGAAGTGATAATTCACCCCTCCACTTT. As protein: CASSQAGGSDNSPLHF.

V gene TRBV28 combines with J gene TRBJ2-7; D might be TRBD2 (6 bases). Between the trimmed V and J ends, which lost 8 bases and 1 base, there was a span of 15 bases. CDR3 length: 14 residues. Germline V CDR1 and CDR2: MDHEN, SYDVKM. CDR3 nucleotide sequence: TGTGCCAGCGCCACCTTGGGGGGTTCCTACGAGCAGTACTTC. Translated: CASATLGGSYEQYF.

V and J are TRBV7-2 and TRBJ2-3; D unclear. The CDR3 length is 12 residues. V dropped 5 bases and J dropped 6 bases, with 9 bases sitting between them. Looked up from germline, CDR1 is SGHTA and CDR2 is FQGNSA. CDR3: CASSAPGDTQYF. The CDR3 coding sequence is TGTGCCAGCAGCGCCCCCGGGGATACGCAGTATTTT.

The chain has TRBV12-3 or TRBV12-4 and TRBJ2-1; TRBD2 is a possible D gene (5 bases). The CDR3 has 13 residues. V was clipped by 5 bases and J by 7 bases, with 12 bases between them. CDR3 nucleotides: TGTGCCAGCAGTCCTGGACCGGGAAATGAGCAGTTCTTC. It specifies CASSPGPGNEQFF.

The gene calls are TRBV5-5 and TRBJ2-7, with 10 bases that match TRBD1. Germline CDR1 is SGHKS and CDR2 is YYEKEE (reference sequence). CDR3 length: 14 amino acids. J gave up 7 bases and V 4 bases, and 8 bases lay outside the gene matches. Here the CDR3 reads CASSQLDRGQEQYF. Here the CDR3 DNA reads TGTGCCAGCAGCCAACTAGACAGGGGGCAAGAGCAGTACTTC.

The V and J genes are TRBV11-3 and TRBJ1-2, with 10 bases matching TRBD1. The CDR3 is made up of 15 amino acids. Unmatched junction bases numbered 3, after V lost 5 bases and J lost 0 bases. Germline V gene lookup returns CDR1 SGHNT and CDR2 YENEEA. This CDR3 is CASSQGQGANYGYTF. CDR3 bases: TGTGCCAGCAGCCAAGGACAGGGGGCTAACTATGGCTACACCTTC.

The count of this clone is one. V gene TRBV19 combines with J gene TRBJ2-7; TRBD2 aligns across 7 bases. Germline V gene lookup returns CDR1 LNHDA and CDR2 SQIVND (reference sequence). The trim removed 6 bases at V and 2 bases at J, leaving 10 bases unmatched. CDR3 length: 15 residues. CDR3 region: CASSLGEGMTYEQYF. CDR3 in DNA: TGTGCCAGTAGCCTCGGGGAGGGGATGACCTACGAGCAGTACTTC.

The rearrangement links TRBV11-1 to TRBJ2-7; possibly TRBD1 for D (6 bases). Trimming cost V 4 bases and J 0 bases, with 13 bases left between them. The length of the CDR3 is 15 residues. In germline, CDR1 is SGHAT, CDR2 FQDESV (reference sequence). CDR3 bases: TGTGCCAGCAGCTCTGGAACAGGGTTCTCCTACGAGCAGTACTTC. Translated, it gives CASSSGTGFSYEQYF.

J is TRBJ2-1 and V is TRBV27, with 10 bases lining up with TRBD2. V shed 3 bases, J shed 9 bases, and the junction held 8 bases outside the gene matches. This CDR3 has 15 amino acids. Germline CDR1 reads MNHEY; CDR2 reads SMNVEV (reference sequence). The CDR3 sequence is CASSLGTSAYSEQFF. CDR3 in DNA: TGTGCCAGCAGTTTGGGGACTAGCGCCTACTCTGAGCAGTTCTTC.